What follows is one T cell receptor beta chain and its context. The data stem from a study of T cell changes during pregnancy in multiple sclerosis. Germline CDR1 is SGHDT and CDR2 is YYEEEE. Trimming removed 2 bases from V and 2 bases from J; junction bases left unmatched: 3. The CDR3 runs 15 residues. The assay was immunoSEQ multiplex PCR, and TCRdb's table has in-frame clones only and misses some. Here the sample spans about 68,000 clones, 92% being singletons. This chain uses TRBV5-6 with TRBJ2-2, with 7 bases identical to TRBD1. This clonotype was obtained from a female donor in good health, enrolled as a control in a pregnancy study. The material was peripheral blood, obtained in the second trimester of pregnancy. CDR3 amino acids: CASSFRQGNTGELFF. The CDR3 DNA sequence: TGTGCCAGCAGCTTCCGACAGGGCAACACCGGGGAGCTGTTTTTT.